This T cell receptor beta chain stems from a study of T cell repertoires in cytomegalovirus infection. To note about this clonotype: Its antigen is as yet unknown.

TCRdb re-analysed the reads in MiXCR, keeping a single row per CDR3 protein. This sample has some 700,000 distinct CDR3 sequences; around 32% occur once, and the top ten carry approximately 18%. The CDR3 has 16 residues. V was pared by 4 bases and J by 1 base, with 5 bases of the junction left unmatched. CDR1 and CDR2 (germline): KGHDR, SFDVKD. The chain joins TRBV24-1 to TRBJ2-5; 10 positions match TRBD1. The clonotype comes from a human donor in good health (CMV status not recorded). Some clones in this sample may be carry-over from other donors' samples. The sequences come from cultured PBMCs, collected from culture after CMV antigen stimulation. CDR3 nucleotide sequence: TGTGCCACCAGTGAGCCCGGGACAGGGGCCCAAGAGACCCAGTACTTC. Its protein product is CATSEPGTGAQETQYF.